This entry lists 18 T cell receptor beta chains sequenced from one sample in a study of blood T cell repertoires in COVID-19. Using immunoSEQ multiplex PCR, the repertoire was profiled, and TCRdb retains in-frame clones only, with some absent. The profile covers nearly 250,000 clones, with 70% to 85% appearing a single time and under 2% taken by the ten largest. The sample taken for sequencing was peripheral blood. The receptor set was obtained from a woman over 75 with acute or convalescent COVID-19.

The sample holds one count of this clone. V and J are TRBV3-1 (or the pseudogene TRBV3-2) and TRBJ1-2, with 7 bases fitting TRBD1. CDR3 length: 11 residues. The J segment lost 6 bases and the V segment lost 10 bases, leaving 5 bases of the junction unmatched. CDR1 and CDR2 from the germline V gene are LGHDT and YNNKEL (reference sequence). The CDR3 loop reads CATGTADGYTF. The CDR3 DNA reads TGTGCCACCGGGACAGCGGATGGCTACACCTTC.

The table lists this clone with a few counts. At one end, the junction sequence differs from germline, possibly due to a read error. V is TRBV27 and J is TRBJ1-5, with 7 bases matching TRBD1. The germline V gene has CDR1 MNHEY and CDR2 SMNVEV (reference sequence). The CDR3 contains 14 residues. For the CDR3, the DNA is TGTGCCAGCAGTCCGCGATCGGGACAGCCCTTGTTTGGATTT. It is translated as CASSPRSGQPLFGF.

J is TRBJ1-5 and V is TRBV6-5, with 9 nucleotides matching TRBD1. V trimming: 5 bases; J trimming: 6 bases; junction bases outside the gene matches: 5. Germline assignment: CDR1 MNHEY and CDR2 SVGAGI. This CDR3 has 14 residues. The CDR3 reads CASSQGQGGQPQHF. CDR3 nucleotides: TGTGCCAGCAGTCAGGGACAGGGAGGTCAGCCCCAGCATTTT.

This chain's CDR3 is CASSQERLAGTGELFF. The CDR3 coding sequence is TGTGCCAGCAGCCAAGAACGCCTCGCGGGCACCGGGGAGCTGTTTTTT. The chain recombines TRBV14 with TRBJ2-2; D perhaps matches TRBD2 (5 bases). Trimming cost V 0 bases and J 4 bases, with 12 bases left between them. The CDR3 covers 16 residues. The germline V gene has CDR1 SGHDN and CDR2 FVKESK. The full variable domain, with the rest looked up from reference TRBV14 and TRBJ2-2, is EAGVTQFPSHSVIEKGQTVTLRCDPISGHDNLYWYRRVMGKEIKFLLHFVKESKQDESGMPNNRFLAERTGGTYSTLKVQPAELEDSGVYFCASSQERLAGTGELFFGEGSRLTVL.

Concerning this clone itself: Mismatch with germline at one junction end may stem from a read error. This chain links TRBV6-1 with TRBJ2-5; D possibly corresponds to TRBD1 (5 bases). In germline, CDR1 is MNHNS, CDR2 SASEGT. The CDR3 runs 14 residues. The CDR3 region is CASSKAPPGETQYF. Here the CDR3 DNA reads TGTGCCAGCAGTAAAGCCCCGCCAGGGGAGACCCAGTACTTC.

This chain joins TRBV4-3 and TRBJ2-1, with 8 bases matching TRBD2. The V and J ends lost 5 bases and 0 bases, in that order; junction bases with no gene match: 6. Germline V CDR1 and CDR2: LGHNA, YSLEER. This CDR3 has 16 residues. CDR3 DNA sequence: TGCGCCAGCAGCGCATTCCTAGCGGGCTCCTACAATGAGCAGTTCTTC. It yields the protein CASSAFLAGSYNEQFF.

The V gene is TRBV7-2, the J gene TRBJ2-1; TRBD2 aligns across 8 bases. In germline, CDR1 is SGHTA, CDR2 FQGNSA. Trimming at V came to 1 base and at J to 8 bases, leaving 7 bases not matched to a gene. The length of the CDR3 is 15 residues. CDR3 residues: CASSLDGTSFYEQFF. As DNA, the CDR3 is TGTGCCAGCAGCTTAGACGGGACTAGTTTCTATGAGCAGTTCTTC.

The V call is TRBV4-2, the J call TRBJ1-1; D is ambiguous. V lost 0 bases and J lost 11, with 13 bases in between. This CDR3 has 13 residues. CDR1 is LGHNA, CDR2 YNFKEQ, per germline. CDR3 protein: CASSQDTVSWAFF. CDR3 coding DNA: TGTGCCAGCAGCCAAGACACTGTGTCTTGGGCTTTCTTT.

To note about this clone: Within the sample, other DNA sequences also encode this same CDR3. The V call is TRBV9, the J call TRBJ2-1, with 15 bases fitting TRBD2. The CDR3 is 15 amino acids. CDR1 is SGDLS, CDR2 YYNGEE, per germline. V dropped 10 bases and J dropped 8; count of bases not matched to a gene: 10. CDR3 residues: CASSAGLAGGDEQFF. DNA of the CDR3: TGTGCCTCATCTGCGGGACTAGCGGGAGGCGATGAGCAGTTCTTC. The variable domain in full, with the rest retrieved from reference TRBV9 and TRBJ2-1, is DSGVTQTPKHLITATGQRVTLRCSPRSGDLSVYWYQQSLDQGLQFLIQYYNGEERAKGNILERFSAQQFPDLHSELNLSSLELGDSALYFCASSAGLAGGDEQFFGPGTRLTVL.

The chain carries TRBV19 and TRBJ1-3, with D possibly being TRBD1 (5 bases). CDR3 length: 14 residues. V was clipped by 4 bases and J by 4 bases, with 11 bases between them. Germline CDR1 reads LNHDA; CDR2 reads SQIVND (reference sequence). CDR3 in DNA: TGTGCCAGTAGTAGAGGGACTCCGGGAAACACCATATATTTT. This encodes CASSRGTPGNTIYF.

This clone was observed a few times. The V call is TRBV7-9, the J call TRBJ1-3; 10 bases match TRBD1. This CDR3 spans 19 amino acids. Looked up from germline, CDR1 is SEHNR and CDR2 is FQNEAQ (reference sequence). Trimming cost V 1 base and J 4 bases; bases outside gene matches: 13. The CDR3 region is CASSLGLAWGQGLGNTIYF. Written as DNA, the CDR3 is TGTGCCAGCAGCTTAGGACTGGCGTGGGGACAGGGGTTAGGAAACACCATATATTTT.

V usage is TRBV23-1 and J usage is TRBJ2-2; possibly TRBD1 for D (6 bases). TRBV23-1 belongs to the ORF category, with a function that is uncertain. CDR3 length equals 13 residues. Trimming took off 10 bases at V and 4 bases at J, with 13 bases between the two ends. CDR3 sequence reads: CATRGHSTGELFF. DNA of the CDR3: TGCGCCACCAGGGGCCACTCCACCGGGGAGCTGTTTTTT.

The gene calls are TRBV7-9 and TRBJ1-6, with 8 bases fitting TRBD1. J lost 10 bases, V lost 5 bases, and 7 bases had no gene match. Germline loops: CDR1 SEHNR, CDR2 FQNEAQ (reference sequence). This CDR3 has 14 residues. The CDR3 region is CASSQRDRRSPLHF. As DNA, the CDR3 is TGTGCCAGCAGCCAGCGGGACAGGCGATCACCCCTCCACTTT.

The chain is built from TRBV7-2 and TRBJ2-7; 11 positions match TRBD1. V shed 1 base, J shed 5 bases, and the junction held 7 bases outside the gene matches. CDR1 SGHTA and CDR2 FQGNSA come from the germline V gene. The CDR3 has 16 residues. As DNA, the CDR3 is TGTGCCAGCAGCTTAGATTGGACAGGGGGCAGGGACGAGCAGTACTTC. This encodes CASSLDWTGGRDEQYF.

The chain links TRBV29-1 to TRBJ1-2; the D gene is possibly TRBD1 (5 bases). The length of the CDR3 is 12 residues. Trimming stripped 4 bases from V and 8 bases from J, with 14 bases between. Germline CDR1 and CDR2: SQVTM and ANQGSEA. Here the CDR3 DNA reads TGCAGCGTTGCGATCGGGGCGGGAGGCTACACCTTC. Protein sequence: CSVAIGAGGYTF.

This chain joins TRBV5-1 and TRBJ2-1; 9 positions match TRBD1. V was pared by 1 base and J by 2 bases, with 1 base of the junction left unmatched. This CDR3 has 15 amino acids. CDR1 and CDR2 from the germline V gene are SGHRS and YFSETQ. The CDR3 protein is CASSLTGGAYNEQFF. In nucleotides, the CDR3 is TGCGCCAGCAGCTTGACAGGGGGCGCCTACAATGAGCAGTTCTTC. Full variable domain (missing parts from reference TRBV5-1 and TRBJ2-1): KAGVTQTPRYLIKTRGQQVTLSCSPISGHRSVSWYQQTPGQGLQFLFEYFSETQRNKGNFPGRFSGRQFSNSRSEMNVSTLELGDSALYLCASSLTGGAYNEQFFGPGTRLTVL.

CDR3 sequence reads: CASSYQGPRYEQYF. The DNA of the CDR3 is TGTGCCAGCAGTTACCAGGGCCCCCGGTACGAGCAGTACTTC. The genes are TRBV6-5 and TRBJ2-7; a weak D match, TRBD1 (5 bases). The CDR3 is 14 amino acids. Germline V gene lookup returns CDR1 MNHEY and CDR2 SVGAGI. The ends were cut back, 2 bases at V and 4 bases at J, with 12 bases in the middle.

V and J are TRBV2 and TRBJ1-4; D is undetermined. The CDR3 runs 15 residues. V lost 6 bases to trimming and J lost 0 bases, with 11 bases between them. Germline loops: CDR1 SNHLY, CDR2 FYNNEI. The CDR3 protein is CASSQGGATNEKLFF. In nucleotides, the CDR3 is TGTGCCAGCAGCCAAGGCGGCGCAACTAATGAAAAACTGTTTTTT.